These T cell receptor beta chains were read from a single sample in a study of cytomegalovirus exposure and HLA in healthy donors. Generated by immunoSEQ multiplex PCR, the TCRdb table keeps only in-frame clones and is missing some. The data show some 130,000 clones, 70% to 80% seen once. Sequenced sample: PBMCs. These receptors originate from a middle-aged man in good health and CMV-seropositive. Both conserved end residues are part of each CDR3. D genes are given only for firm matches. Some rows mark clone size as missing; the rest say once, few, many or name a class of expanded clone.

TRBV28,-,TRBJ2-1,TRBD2,TGTGCCAGCAGCCTGGGACTAGCGGGACTTAACAATGAGCAGTTCTTC,CASSLGLAGLNNEQFF
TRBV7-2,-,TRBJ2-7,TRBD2,TGTGCCAGCAGCTTCAGCGGGATTCCCTACGAGCAGTACTTC,CASSFSGIPYEQYF
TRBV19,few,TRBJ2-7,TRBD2,TGTGCCAGTAGTATAAACCCTGGTCGGGGGGGCCGGTCCTACGAGCAGTACTTC,CASSINPGRGGRSYEQYF
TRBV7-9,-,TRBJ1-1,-,TGTGCCAGCAGCTTTGGTGGAGAGAACACTGAAGCTTTCTTT,CASSFGGENTEAFF
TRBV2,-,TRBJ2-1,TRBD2,TGTGCCAGTCGAGCGGGAGTTTTCAATGAGCAGTTCTTC,CASRAGVFNEQFF
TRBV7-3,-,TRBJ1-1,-,TGTGCCAGCAGCCCCGAGGGGGTAGGGAACACTGAAGCTTTCTTT,CASSPEGVGNTEAFF
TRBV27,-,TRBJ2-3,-,TGTGCCAGCAGACCCTCACCCCCCAACAGCTTCACAGATACGCAGTATTTT,CASRPSPPNSFTDTQYF
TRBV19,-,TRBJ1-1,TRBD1,TGTGCCAGTAGTATAACAGGGGGTAACACTGAAGCTTTCTTT,CASSITGGNTEAFF
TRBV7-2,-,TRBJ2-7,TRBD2,TGTGCCAGCAGCCCGGGACTAGCGAAAAACGAGCAGTACTTC,CASSPGLAKNEQYF
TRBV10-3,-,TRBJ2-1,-,TGTGCCATCAGGGTGACTGATACCTACAATGAGCAGTTCTTC,CAIRVTDTYNEQFF
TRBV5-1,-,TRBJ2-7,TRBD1,TGCGCCAGCGTGGGGAGCGGAACAGGGGGTGGCGAGCAGTACTTC,CASVGSGTGGGEQYF
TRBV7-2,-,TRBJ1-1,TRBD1,TGTGCCAGCAGCCGATCGGACAGGGGGCGGGAAGCTTTCTTT,CASSRSDRGREAFF
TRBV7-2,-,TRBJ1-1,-,TGTGCCACGCAAGTAGACAGCAACACTGAAGCTTTCTTT,CATQVDSNTEAFF
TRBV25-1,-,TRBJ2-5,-,TGTGCCAGCAGTGATTCCCTGGTGGAGGGGGGGGAGACCCAGTACTTC,CASSDSLVEGGETQYF
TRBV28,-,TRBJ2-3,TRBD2,TGTGCCAGCAGTATCGGGGGGGGTGGGGGCACAGATACGCAGTATTTT,CASSIGGGGGTDTQYF
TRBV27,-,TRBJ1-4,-,TGTGCCGGCACACCCGGGGGGGGGAGTGAAAAACTGTTTTTT,CAGTPGGGSEKLFF
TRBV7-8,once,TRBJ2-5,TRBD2,TGTGCCAGCAGCCTAACTAGCGGGAGGGAACAAGAGACCCAGTACTTC,CASSLTSGREQETQYF
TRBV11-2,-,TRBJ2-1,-,TGTGCCAGCACCCGAGCGAATGAGCAGTTCTTC,CASTRANEQFF
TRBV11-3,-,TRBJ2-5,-,TGTGCCAGCAGCTCGGGGGTCCAAGAGACCCAGTACTTC,CASSSGVQETQYF
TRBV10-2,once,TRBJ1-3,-,TGCGCCAGCACCCCAACGGGGTTAGGTGGAAACACCATATATTTT,CASTPTGLGGNTIYF
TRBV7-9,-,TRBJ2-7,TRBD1,TGTGCCAGCAGCTCTGACAGGGATTCCGAGCCCTACGAGCAGTACTTC,CASSSDRDSEPYEQYF
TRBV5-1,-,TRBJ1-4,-,TGCGCCAGCAGCTTGGGGTCGGCAACTAATGAAAAACTGTTTTTT,CASSLGSATNEKLFF
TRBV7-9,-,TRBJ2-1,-,TGTGCCAGCAGCTTAGCGAAGAACCGTGGAGGGCAGTTCTTC,CASSLAKNRGGQFF
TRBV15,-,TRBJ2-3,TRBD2,TGTGCCACCAGCGGACTAGCGGGGGCAGATACGCAGTATTTT,CATSGLAGADTQYF
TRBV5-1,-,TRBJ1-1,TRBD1,TGCGCCAGCAGCTTGGTTGGGACAGTGAACACTGAAGCTTTCTTT,CASSLVGTVNTEAFF
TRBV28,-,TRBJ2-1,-,TGTGCCAGCAGTTTCCCCACAACCTACAATGAGCAGTTCTTC,CASSFPTTYNEQFF
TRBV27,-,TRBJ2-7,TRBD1,TGTGCCAGCAGTTGGGGACAGCTCGCGTACGAGCAGTACTTC,CASSWGQLAYEQYF
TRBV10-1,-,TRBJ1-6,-,TGCGCCAGCAGTGATGCGGGTAATTCACCCCTCCACTTT,CASSDAGNSPLHF
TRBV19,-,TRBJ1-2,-,TGTGCCAGTAGTATCCAGGTAGCTGGGGCCGGCTACACCTTC,CASSIQVAGAGYTF
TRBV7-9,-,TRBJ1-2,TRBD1,TGTGCCAGCAGGCATACGGGACAGGGGGACTATGGCTACACCTTC,CASRHTGQGDYGYTF
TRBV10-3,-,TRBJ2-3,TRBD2,TGTGCCACCCTACTAGCGGGAGGGACAGATACGCAGTATTTT,CATLLAGGTDTQYF
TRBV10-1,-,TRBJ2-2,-,TGCGCCAGCAGTGAAAGGAGGCTAGCTCCGTCCGGGGAGCTGTTTTTT,CASSERRLAPSGELFF
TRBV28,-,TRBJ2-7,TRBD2,TGTGCCAGCAGTTTTGGCGGAGGACTAGCGGGAGTGATAACCTACGAGCAGTACTTC,CASSFGGGLAGVITYEQYF
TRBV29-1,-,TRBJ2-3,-,TGCAGCGTTGGGAGGCCTTGGCGAACGAGCACAGATACGCAGTATTTT,CSVGRPWRTSTDTQYF
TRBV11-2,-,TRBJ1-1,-,TGTGCCAGCAGCTCCTTTCCCAGGGTAAGGGCCGAAGCTTTCTTT,CASSSFPRVRAEAFF
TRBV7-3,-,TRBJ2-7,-,TGTGCCAGCAGCTTAAGCTCAGGAAGTGGCGAGCAGTACTTC,CASSLSSGSGEQYF
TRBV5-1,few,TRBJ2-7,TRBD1,TGCGCCAGCAGCCTGGAGGGACAGGTCTACGAGCAGTACTTC,CASSLEGQVYEQYF
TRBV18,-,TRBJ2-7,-,TGTGCCAGCTCACCCAACACGGGCTACGAGCAGTACTTC,CASSPNTGYEQYF
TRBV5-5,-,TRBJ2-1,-,TGTGCCAGCAGCTTGGATCCCCTCAGGGTCAATGAGCAGTTCTTC,CASSLDPLRVNEQFF
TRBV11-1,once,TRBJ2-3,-,TGTGCCAGCAGCTCGAACCTTTTCCCGGGACACGGGACCACAGATACGCAGTATTTT,CASSSNLFPGHGTTDTQYF